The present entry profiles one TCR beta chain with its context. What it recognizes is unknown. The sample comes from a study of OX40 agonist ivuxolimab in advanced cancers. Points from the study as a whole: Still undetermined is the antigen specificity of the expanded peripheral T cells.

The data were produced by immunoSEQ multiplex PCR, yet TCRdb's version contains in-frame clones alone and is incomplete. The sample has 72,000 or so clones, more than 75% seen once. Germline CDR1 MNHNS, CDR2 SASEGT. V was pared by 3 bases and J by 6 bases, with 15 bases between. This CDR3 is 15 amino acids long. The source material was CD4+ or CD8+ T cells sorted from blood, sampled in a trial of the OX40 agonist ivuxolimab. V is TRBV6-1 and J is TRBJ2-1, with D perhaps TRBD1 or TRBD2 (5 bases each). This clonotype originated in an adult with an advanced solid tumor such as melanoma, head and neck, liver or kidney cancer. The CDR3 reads CASSEWGRLSNEQFF. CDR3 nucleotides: TGTGCCAGCAGTGAGTGGGGGAGACTTAGCAATGAGCAGTTCTTC.